This T cell receptor beta chain is from a study of cytomegalovirus exposure and HLA in healthy donors. Findings of the study overall: Per published accounts, TCR beta sequences correctly predicted the HLA-A and HLA-B alleles of most subjects. Later work found most CMV-associated TCR beta chains apparently HLA-restricted.

Primers for the PCR totalled 60 Vbeta and 13 Jbeta. The assay was immunoSEQ multiplex PCR, and TCRdb's table has in-frame clones only and misses some. The sample shows some 120,000 clones, approximately 87% of them seen only once. A remark on this clone: The antigen is not known.

This CDR3 is 13 amino acids long. The germline gives CDR1 MNHNS, CDR2 SASEGT. The V and J ends lost 10 bases and 2 bases respectively, with 12 bases between them. This receptor was obtained from a man aged 18 to 29 in good health and CMV-seropositive. Sequencing was performed on PBMCs. This sequence joins TRBV6-1 and TRBJ1-3, with no clear D. The chain's CDR3 is CATFWGAGNTIYF. CDR3 bases: TGTGCCACCTTCTGGGGAGCTGGAAACACCATATATTTT.